Below, 15 T cell receptor beta chains from the same sample are listed, as sequenced in a study of T cells in Graves' hyperthyroidism and ophthalmopathy. Amplification yielded TCR beta CDR3 regions, with RNA transcripts as the source. The HTBI primer set served for first-round RT-PCR of the TCR CDR3. TCRdb called the multiplex PCR reads again in MiXCR, with one record for every CDR3 protein. Of roughly 740,000 distinct CDR3 sequences in the sample, less than 20% were seen once. Sequenced input: blood. The source of these receptors is a man aged 18-30 years with Graves' hyperthyroidism.

The rearrangement links TRBV20-1 to TRBJ1-6; D unclear. Germline CDR1 is DFQATT and CDR2 is SNEGSKA (reference sequence). Trimming stripped 4 bases from V and 10 bases from J, with 17 bases between. The CDR3 runs 14 residues. The CDR3 reads CSATGSPGLSPLHF. CDR3 DNA sequence: TGCAGTGCTACCGGTTCCCCGGGCTTATCACCCCTCCACTTT.

This chain connects TRBV18 to TRBJ2-2, with D perhaps matching TRBD1 or TRBD2 (6 bases each). CDR3 length equals 17 residues. V was cut by 1 base and J by 2 bases, with 14 bases left in between. Germline V CDR1 and CDR2: KGHSH, LQKENI. The CDR3 loop reads CASSPQFGGPNTGELFF. Written as DNA, the CDR3 is TGTGCCAGCTCACCACAGTTCGGGGGCCCCAACACCGGGGAGCTGTTTTTT.

This chain connects TRBV6-1 to TRBJ1-1; 7 nucleotides align to TRBD1. The CDR3 runs to 13 residues. With V trimmed by 4 bases and J by 4 bases, 3 bases remained unmatched. Germline lookup yields CDR1 MNHNS and CDR2 SASEGT. The DNA of the CDR3 is TGTGCCAGCAGTGTACAGGGGATCACTGAAGCTTTCTTT. It translates to CASSVQGITEAFF.

This clonotype was seen a handful of times. This chain joins TRBV20-1 and TRBJ2-2; TRBD2 aligns across 11 bases. Germline values: CDR1 DFQATT, CDR2 SNEGSKA (reference sequence). J was trimmed by 6 bases and V by 4 bases; bases with no gene match: 7. The CDR3 is made up of 15 amino acids. The CDR3 loop reads CSATRGTSGPGELFF. The DNA of the CDR3 is TGCAGTGCTACGCGGGGGACTAGCGGCCCCGGGGAGCTGTTTTTT.

There are many counts of this clonotype. This sequence joins TRBV2 and TRBJ1-2; 8 bases are a match to TRBD1. This CDR3 contains 14 residues. Germline V gene lookup returns CDR1 SNHLY and CDR2 FYNNEI. Trimming took 9 bases from V and 5 from J; bases not matched to a gene: 11. Here the CDR3 DNA reads TGTGCCAGAGGAGAACTTCAGGGGGCATATGGCTACACCTTC. As protein: CARGELQGAYGYTF.

V usage is TRBV24-1 and J usage is TRBJ2-2; D may be TRBD2 (5 bases). Germline lookup yields CDR1 KGHDR and CDR2 SFDVKD. Trimming shortened V by 1 base and J by 1 base, and 12 bases separated the two germline ends. CDR3 length equals 17 residues. CDR3: CATSDFKAGVNTGELFF. The CDR3 DNA is TGTGCCACCAGTGATTTTAAGGCCGGGGTGAACACCGGGGAGCTGTTTTTT.

In this sample, this clonotype turned up a few times. The chain has TRBV2 and TRBJ2-7, with D hard to call. V lost 4 bases and J lost 4, with 14 bases in between. CDR1 and CDR2 (germline): SNHLY, FYNNEI. CDR3 length: 14 residues. CDR3 sequence: CASSGRWVGYEQYF. The CDR3 nucleotides read TGTGCCAGCAGTGGTCGCTGGGTCGGGTACGAGCAGTACTTC.

The rearrangement links TRBV19 to TRBJ2-5; TRBD1 matches 7 bases. CDR1 and CDR2 from the germline V gene are LNHDA and SQIVND (reference sequence). This CDR3 has 13 amino acids. With V trimmed by 6 bases and J by 4 bases, 5 bases remained unmatched. The CDR3: CASRATGTETQYF. In DNA form, the CDR3 reads TGTGCCAGTAGGGCGACAGGGACAGAGACCCAGTACTTC.

J is TRBJ2-3 and V is TRBV12-5, with D possibly TRBD1 on 6 matching bases. The V end lost 7 bases, the J end lost 6 bases, and 20 bases lay between the germline ends. This CDR3 region has 15 residues. The germline V gene encodes CDR1 LGHNT and CDR2 FRNRAP. This chain's CDR3 is CASASRGKHLDTQYF. DNA for the CDR3: TGTGCTAGTGCCTCCAGGGGAAAGCACCTCGATACGCAGTATTTT.

This chain uses TRBV4-1 with TRBJ2-1; D might be TRBD2 (6 bases). Trimming took 4 bases from V and 0 from J, leaving 13 bases between them. The CDR3 has 16 residues. Germline CDR1 is MGHRA and CDR2 is YSYEKL. The DNA for the CDR3 is TGCGCCAGCAGCCGAGGGGACTCAGGCTCCTACAATGAGCAGTTCTTC. Residues: CASSRGDSGSYNEQFF.

The genes are TRBV20-1 and TRBJ2-7; no reliable D call. Germline assignment: CDR1 DFQATT and CDR2 SNEGSKA (reference sequence). Trimming took 0 bases from V and 2 from J, leaving 11 bases between them. The CDR3 sequence is 14 residues long. For the CDR3, the DNA is TGCAGTGCTAGAGATATTTCGCTAGCCTACGAGCAGTACTTC. Protein: CSARDISLAYEQYF.

This clonotype was found a few times. DNA of the CDR3: TGTGCCAGCAGCCAAGATATAGACCCAGGCGAGCAGTACTTC. Amino acids: CASSQDIDPGEQYF. This chain joins TRBV3-1 and TRBJ2-7; no firm D call. V was cut by 0 bases and J by 6 bases, with 12 bases left in between. The CDR3 totals 14 residues. The germline CDR1 and CDR2 sequences are LGHDT and YNNKEL (reference sequence).

This clonotype occurred many times. The V call is TRBV11-2, the J call TRBJ2-7; D not certain. In germline, CDR1 is SGHAT, CDR2 FQNNGV. The CDR3 consists of 13 residues. Trimming shortened V by 2 bases and J by 4 bases, and 9 bases separated the two germline ends. CDR3 sequence reads: CASSLNGRYEQYF. As DNA, the CDR3 is TGTGCCAGCAGCTTAAACGGACGTTACGAGCAGTACTTC. Supplemented by reference TRBV11-2 and TRBJ2-7, the full variable domain reads EAGVAQSPRYKIIEKRQSVAFWCNPISGHATLYWYQQILGQGPKLLIQFQNNGVVDDSQLPKDRFSAERLKGVDSTLKIQPAKLEDSAVYLCASSLNGRYEQYFGPGTRLTVT.

The rearrangement links TRBV6-1 to TRBJ2-2; 10 bases are a match to TRBD2. The CDR3 extends over 12 amino acids. V lost 8 bases and J lost 6; bases outside the gene matches: 0. CDR1 is MNHNS and CDR2 is SASEGT in the germline V gene. The CDR3 DNA reads TGTGCCAGCCTAGCGGGAGCCGGGGAGCTGTTTTTT. It is translated as CASLAGAGELFF.

The table lists this clonotype with a few counts. The chain has TRBV5-1 and TRBJ1-5; 9 bases are a match to TRBD1. This CDR3 has 16 residues. Germline trimming cut 2 bases from V and 6 bases from J; bases unmatched to any gene: 9. CDR1 SGHRS and CDR2 YFSETQ come from the germline V gene. CDR3 region: CASSFGGQGSGQPQHF. The CDR3 coding sequence is TGCGCCAGCAGCTTTGGGGGACAGGGATCGGGTCAGCCCCAGCATTTT.